This TCR beta chain was identified during a study of CD8 T cells in Susac syndrome (dated by TCRdb to between 2017 and 2020). General notes on the study: The study used repertoire sequencing to test whether antigen drove CD8+ T cell activation and differentiation in Susac syndrome. Clonality of the CD8+ T cell repertoire was compared between more than 10 healthy donors, approximately 14 Susac syndrome patients and around 15 multiple sclerosis patients.

Study-level results and caveats: The study acknowledged that relatively few individuals were included in the TCR sequencing and HLA analysis.

Peripheral blood CD8+ and CD4+ T cells from healthy donors, Susac syndrome patients and multiple sclerosis patients were profiled using high-throughput TCR beta sequencing. Treatment-naive patients with stable or active relapsing-remitting disease fulfilling revised McDonald criteria were used as multiple sclerosis controls. Bulk CD8+ and CD4+ T cells were purified magnetically by negative isolation, whereas CD8+ TEMRA cells were enriched by FACS. Blood was collected in EDTA tubes and processed within 24 hours, with PBMCs isolated through density gradient centrifugation. PBMCs intended for TCR sequencing were cryopreserved in liquid nitrogen and were subsequently thawed in a 37 degrees C water bath. The sorted or isolated CD4+, CD8+ and CD8+ TEMRA cells had a purity of 90% or higher. As for this clonotype: This receptor's antigen is unknown. No much larger clonotype is one base removed from it; base qualities were not supplied.

The germline V gene encodes CDR1 DFQATT and CDR2 SNEGSKA (reference sequence). Compared with germline, V lacks 0 bases and J lacks 1 base; bases without a gene match: 8. There are 16 amino acids in the CDR3, from cysteine to phenylalanine inclusive. This entry keeps only the CDR3 DNA: 48 bases, framed from base 1. RNA was extracted with the RNeasy kit and roughly 0.5 to 1 ug was reverse transcribed using random hexamers. The immunoSEQ multiplex PCR assay, which covers 54 Vbeta and 13 Jbeta segments, was used to amplify TCR beta CDR3 regions. Bias from PCR amplification was corrected by using a synthetic template baseline for primer optimization and for computational correction. The original methods were these. Only productive sequences were kept, with reads annotated to V, D and J genes according to IMGT and analyzed in immunoSEQ Analyzer. To calculate clonality, Shannon entropy was normalized by log2 of the number of productive unique sequences and then subtracted from one. For each patient and control, public and private clones were evaluated within the 100 most prevalent clones. Clones were defined as Susac-specific if absent from the healthy and MS cohorts, from approximately 1,100 published viral clones and from other ImmuneACCESS disease sequences. TCRdb handled the public reads itself, with Q25 trimming in fastp and clone calling in MiXCR, and kept productive beta chains. Every distinct CDR3 protein forms one entry, paired with its most common genes and DNA. The V and J calls follow TCRdb's processing rather than the paper's. For this sample there are some 260,000 distinct CDR3 sequences; about 85% appear just once. The ten largest clones capture about 0.11% of the sample.

The V gene is TRBV20-1 and the J gene is TRBJ1-1; 7 middle bases align to TRBD1. The source material was CD8+ T cells from PBMCs. The receptor comes from a human donor with multiple sclerosis. The CDR3 amino acid sequence is: CSARDRAGGKNTEAFF. The nucleotide sequence reads as follows: TGCAGTGCTAGAGATAGGGCAGGGGGGAAGAACACTGAAGCTTTCTTT.